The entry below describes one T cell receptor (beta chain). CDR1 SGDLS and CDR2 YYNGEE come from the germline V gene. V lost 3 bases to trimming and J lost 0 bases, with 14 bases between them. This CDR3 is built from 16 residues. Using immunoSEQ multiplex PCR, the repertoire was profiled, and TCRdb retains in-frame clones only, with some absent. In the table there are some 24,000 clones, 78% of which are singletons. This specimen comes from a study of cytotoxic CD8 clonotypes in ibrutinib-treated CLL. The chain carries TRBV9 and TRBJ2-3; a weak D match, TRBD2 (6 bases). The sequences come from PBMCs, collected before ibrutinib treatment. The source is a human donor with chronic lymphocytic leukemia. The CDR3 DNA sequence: TGTGCCAGCAGCGCCCTTCTAGCGACTAGCACAGATACGCAGTATTTT. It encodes CASSALLATSTDTQYF.